Listed here is a single TCR beta chain. Its antigen is still unknown. Base qualities are not provided; no much larger clone lies one nucleotide away. Using the deep immunoSEQ assay, TCR CDR3 regions were amplified from genomic DNA by multiplex PCR. For each cell subset, the extracted genomic DNA was distributed evenly across all wells of several immunoSEQ 96-well plates, and each plate served as one replicate. For sorted subsets, around 200 ng genomic DNA, equal to tens of thousands of T cell genomes, was loaded into each replicate PCR. Purified libraries were measured with a Qubit 3.0 fluorometer, size-checked on a Bioanalyzer 2100, and measured again with the KAPA Library Quantification kit. Every immunoSEQ 96-well plate was sequenced on a separate single-read 150-cycle Illumina NextSeq 550 flow cell. For the original study's pipeline: The immunoSEQ output contained only junctional sequences without quality scores, so filtering could not match that applied to full-length reads. Sequences were annotated with PyIR, a Python wrapper for IgBLAST v1.9, using IMGT germline references to assign V/J genes and CDR3. Reads were filtered out if the reads had weak V/J assignments (E-value above 1e-6), no CDR3, stop codons, out-of-frame junctions, or ambiguous translated residues. A V3J clonotype was defined by an identical inferred V gene, J gene, and CDR3 amino acid sequence. To compute the percentage overlap between repertoires, the number of shared unique clonotypes was divided by the size of the smaller repertoire. Richness of each repertoire was evaluated using RTK rarefaction, the Chao1 estimator, and Recon v2.1 estimates of unobserved clonotypes. Generation probabilities for all TCRbeta clonotypes obtained by the gDNA method from several donors were computed using OLGA. Imported from immuneACCESS, the table was reduced by TCRdb to in-frame sequences with V and J called. These copies leave out some clones; in studies compared against another copy, an unresolved V gene accounts for under half, and the cause of the remainder is not known. The V and J calls and clone size were taken over from that table, and D and trimming were inferred from the DNA. This sample lists under 1,100,000 clones; more than 60% were detected once. About 1.5% of the sample belongs to the ten largest clones.

These data originate in a study of shared clonotypes between healthy human individuals (dated by TCRdb to 2020 to 2021). Concerning the study at large: Two women and three men aged 18 to 49 years were included in the cohort. Per donor, three plates each were used for CD4 naive and CD4 memory, two for CD8 naive, and one for CD8 memory. To estimate repertoire size and how much clonotype sharing occurs between individuals, the study deeply sequenced the blood TCR repertoires of roughly 5 healthy adults. Different laboratories and diverse techniques were used to prepare libraries and sequence TCR repertoires, to increase sequencing depth and limit assay-specific biases. Per donor, leukapheresis produced somewhere between about 0.9 and 9.5 billion PBMCs.

The CDR3 has 14 amino acids, counting the end cysteine and phenylalanine. The entry retains the CDR3 DNA only, 42 bases that are in frame from base 1. V is reduced by 10 bases and J by 2 bases, leaving a spacing of 18 bases between them. CDR1 and CDR2 are read off the germline V gene as MNHNS and SASEGT. Overall study outcomes, separate from this receptor: Higher generation probabilities were observed for clonotypes shared by all four sorted-subset donors than for non-shared clonotypes. Naive subsets generally had larger estimated clonotype richness than memory subsets did. Even with the large sequencing depth, rarefaction of the sorted-subset datasets indicated that sequencing was incomplete. Because the study included only a small number of donors, the genetic and exposure-history diversity represented was limited. When four donors were compared, the shared fraction of clonotypes was 5% to 6.5% for naive CD4, 3.5% to 4% for naive CD8, 2.3% for memory CD4, and 0.3% to 0.5% for memory CD8. Sampling was restricted to blood, and TCR repertoires in tissue are likely to differ from TCR repertoires in blood. Pairwise subsampling led to the expectation that sequencing depth would affect the degree of clonotype sharing among donors.

The donors were healthy, HIV-negative adults who had no recently reported acute infections or vaccinations. Only Caucasian adults living in Nashville, Tennessee, USA were represented among the donors. CD4+ T cells were enriched by magnetic negative selection; naive cells were then positively selected on CD45RA, and the negative fraction formed the memory subset. After blood collection by leukapheresis, PBMCs were isolated using Ficoll-Histopaque density gradient centrifugation and then cryopreserved in the vapor phase of liquid nitrogen. Analytical flow cytometry was used to check the purity and quantity of each magnetically sorted T cell population. Each sorted fraction had its genomic DNA isolated and then quantified by UV absorbance on a Nanodrop 2000c.

Specimen: memory CD4+ T cells sorted from blood. This sample's cell subset or site label indicates: CD45RA-negative fraction. The origin of this receptor is a man aged 18 to 30 in good health. The V and J genes are TRBV6-1 and TRBJ2-7; the D region is possibly TRBD1 or TRBD2, each matching across 6 bases. The nucleotide sequence is TGTGCCAACCTAAATGGGGGGCGCCCCTACGAGCAGTACTTC. Translated, it gives CANLNGGRPYEQYF.